This record concerns one TCR beta chain sequence. No antigen is known for it. The sample holds other DNA sequences that translate to the same CDR3. These data belong to a study of shared clonotypes between healthy human individuals. The protocol was immunoSEQ multiplex PCR, while the TCRdb copy is restricted to in-frame clones and leaves out a portion. The sample holds approximately 2,000,000 clones, about 94% seen once. In the naive CD8 group, cells lacked CD45RO and were positively selected for CCR7, so terminally differentiated effector memory CD45RA+ cells were left out. Healthy adults negative for HIV, lacking recent acute infections or vaccinations, served as donors. Study results and caveats: The sharing of 4% to 5.5% of naive CD4 clonotypes was seen across a few donors.

The sequence was collected from a man younger than 35 in good health. Some clones in this sample may be carry-over from other donors' samples. The sample consisted of naive CD8+ T cells from PBMCs.

The CDR3, as DNA: TGTGCCAGCAGCTTAGGGCTAGCGGACTCCTACGAGCAGTACTTC. Its protein product is CASSLGLADSYEQYF. The chain carries TRBV11-2 and TRBJ2-7; 7 bases map to TRBD2. The CDR3 is 15 residues long. V dropped 1 base and J dropped 0; count of bases not matched to a gene: 3. CDR1 SGHAT and CDR2 FQNNGV come from the germline V gene. The full variable domain, rest sourced from reference TRBV11-2 and TRBJ2-7, is EAGVAQSPRYKIIEKRQSVAFWCNPISGHATLYWYQQILGQGPKLLIQFQNNGVVDDSQLPKDRFSAERLKGVDSTLKIQPAKLEDSAVYLCASSLGLADSYEQYFGPGTRLTVT.